The sequence of this T cell receptor (beta chain) was determined in a study of OX40 agonist ivuxolimab in advanced cancers. Whole-study context: Enrolled patients in dose escalation had cancers that were hepatocellular carcinoma, melanoma, renal cell or head and neck cancer. Whole-study findings and limits: Antigens targeted by the expanded peripheral T cells were not determined. Relative to CD4+, CD8+ T cells held more expanded clones on average. The study observed clonal expansion of CD4+ and CD8+ blood T cells by week 6 at 0.1 to 3.0 mg/kg.

A word on this clone: Its target is not known.

Profiled with immunoSEQ multiplex PCR; TCRdb holds only in-frame clones, not every one. The sample lists around 60,000 clones, roughly 80% occurring once. The CDR3 sequence is 15 residues long. V lost 2 bases to trimming and J lost 8 bases, with 15 bases between them. Germline CDR1 MGHRA, CDR2 YSYEKL. The receptor comes from an adult with an advanced solid tumor such as melanoma, head and neck, liver or kidney cancer. The source was CD4+ or CD8+ T cells sorted from blood, collected in a trial of the OX40 agonist ivuxolimab. The chain has TRBV4-1 and TRBJ2-2; D gene ambiguous. The CDR3 coding sequence is TGCGCCAGCAGCCAACTCCCTTCAACGCGTGGGGAGCTGTTTTTT. Protein: CASSQLPSTRGELFF.